This record concerns one T cell receptor beta chain sequence. What it binds is unknown. The primer mix had 60 V beta and 13 J beta primers. Here immunoSEQ multiplex PCR was the method, and the copy in TCRdb shows in-frame clones only, minus some. This table has about 92,000 clones, 80% to 90% appearing once. The sample is drawn from a study of glioma-infiltrating T cells after dendritic cell vaccination. From germline, CDR1 is PRHDT and CDR2 FYEKMQ (reference sequence). The CDR3 contains 13 residues. The trim removed 5 bases at V and 6 bases at J, leaving 6 bases unmatched. The study, taken as a whole, reports: Few patients contributed both blood and tumor specimens.

The V gene is TRBV13, the J gene TRBJ2-5, with 7 bases aligning to TRBD1. The clonotype originates from a human donor with glioblastoma. The sequenced sample was blood, obtained before dendritic cell vaccination. The CDR3 loop is CASSQDRAKTQYF. Here the CDR3 DNA reads TGTGCCAGCAGCCAAGACAGGGCAAAGACCCAGTACTTC.